This paragraph covers one T cell receptor beta chain sequence. The antigen this receptor binds is unknown. No much larger clone exists at a distance of one base, and base qualities are not known. The method was RT-PCR. The run used a NextSeq 550. Starting from the raw public reads, TCRdb applied fastp trimming at Q25, assembled clones with MiXCR and retained in-frame beta chains. For every CDR3 protein sequence, its rows merge into one entry that carries the most common genes and DNA. This sample comprises approximately 410,000 distinct CDR3 sequences, roughly 16% of them detected only once. Roughly 7% of the sample rests with the top ten. The data originate from a study of patients and donors after allogeneic stem cell transplantation (TCRdb year 2020). CDR1 DFQATT and CDR2 SNEGSKA are derived from the germline V gene (reference sequence). Counted from cysteine to phenylalanine, this CDR3 has 14 amino acids. Only the CDR3 DNA is retained, 42 bases long and in frame from the first base. V gives up 0 bases and J gives up 1 base, and the segment between their germline ends measures 9 bases.

The chain uses TRBV20-1 and TRBJ1-1, with the D gene uncertain. This TCR derives from a human donor who was either an allogeneic HSCT recipient or a stem cell or donor lymphocyte infusion donor (not recorded which). It is not recorded whose cells these are; they may come from a transplant donor. Sequenced input: blood, either unsorted or a sorted T cell fraction (not recorded which). The CDR3 in this case is CSARDGWRNTEAFF. The DNA is as follows: TGCAGTGCTAGAGATGGGTGGAGGAACACTGAAGCTTTCTTT.